A single sample is the source of the 8 T cell receptor beta chains below, sequenced in a study of spatial heterogeneity in lung cancer. General study results and limits: For expanded intratumoral alpha and beta TCRs, counts tracked tumor mutation counts.

MiXCR, run by TCRdb on the 5' RACE reads, gives a single entry per CDR3 protein. The sample records approximately 11,000 distinct CDR3 sequences, around 7.9% being singletons. Time point here: sample taken at primary tumor resection. Their specific antigens are unknown. Sequencing used lung tumor tissue, obtained at surgery. These receptor sequences come from a female donor with early-stage non-small cell lung cancer.

This clonotype has ten or more counts. This beta chain lies outside the target of a library built for alpha chains; its clone size means little. The CDR3 protein is CASSQDFGRPAGETQYF. In DNA form, the CDR3 reads TGTGCCAGCAGCCAAGATTTCGGCCGACCCGCGGGAGAGACCCAGTACTTC. The genes are TRBV3-1 and TRBJ2-5; D is perhaps TRBD2 (5 bases). CDR3 length: 17 amino acids. V was shortened by 0 bases and J by 4 bases, with 18 bases between the two germline ends. Germline CDR1 and CDR2: LGHDT and YNNKEL (reference sequence).

This clonotype has ten or more counts. As an off-target read in a library built for alpha chains, this beta chain has a frequency of little significance. This rearrangement joins TRBV10-3 to TRBJ1-2, with D unclear. Germline V gene lookup returns CDR1 ENHRY and CDR2 SYGVKD. The CDR3 covers 14 residues. Trimming shortened V by 5 bases and J by 7 bases, and 17 bases separated the two germline ends. CDR3 sequence: CAISPPGSDGGYTF. In nucleotides, the CDR3 is TGTGCCATCAGTCCCCCGGGGTCCGACGGTGGCTACACCTTC.

This clonotype has a count of ten or more. In a library made to pick up alpha chains, this beta chain is a stray read with a size that means little. J is TRBJ2-1 and V is TRBV15; the match to TRBD2 covers 11 bases. The CDR3 has 17 residues. After removal of 0 bases from V and 2 bases from J, the junction contained 3 bases not matched to a gene. Germline values: CDR1 LNHNV, CDR2 YYDKDF (reference sequence). For the CDR3, the DNA is TGTGCCACCAGCAGAGAACTAGCGGGGGACACCTACAATGAGCAGTTCTTC. It is translated as CATSRELAGDTYNEQFF.

The sample holds many counts of this clonotype. The library was designed around alpha chains, so this beta chain is a stray read whose abundance carries little weight. The rearrangement uses TRBV5-1 and TRBJ2-2; D ambiguous. This CDR3 spans 13 amino acids. CDR1 SGHRS and CDR2 YFSETQ come from the germline V gene. Trimming cost V 9 bases and J 5 bases, with 14 bases left between them. CDR3 DNA sequence: TGCGCCACTAAGGCAGTATCGACCGGGGAGCTGTTTTTT. It translates to CATKAVSTGELFF. Combining the CDR3 with reference TRBV5-1 and TRBJ2-2 gives the whole variable domain KAGVTQTPRYLIKTRGQQVTLSCSPISGHRSVSWYQQTPGQGLQFLFEYFSETQRNKGNFPGRFSGRQFSNSRSEMNVSTLELGDSALYLCATKAVSTGELFFGEGSRLTVL.

This clonotype is medium-sized in the sample. The library was designed around alpha chains, so this beta chain is a stray read whose abundance carries little weight. The chain uses TRBV29-1 and TRBJ2-3; a weak D match, TRBD2 (5 bases). CDR3 length: 13 amino acids. V lost 1 base to trimming and J lost 4 bases, with 9 bases between them. CDR1 SQVTM and CDR2 ANQGSEA come from the germline V gene. The CDR3 nucleotides are TGCAGCGTTGAAGCGAGAGGGTCAGATACGCAGTATTTT. Protein sequence: CSVEARGSDTQYF.

By sample fraction, this clonotype is medium-sized. This beta chain came through as a stray read in a library set up for alpha chains, and its size says little. The chain recombines TRBV20-1 with TRBJ1-1; D not certain. The CDR3 is 11 amino acids. CDR1 and CDR2 (germline): DFQATT, SNEGSKA (reference sequence). The V gene lost 3 bases and the J gene lost 7 bases, with 9 bases spanning the gap. The CDR3, as DNA: TGCAGTGCTAGCAGTTTACTTGAAGCTTTCTTT. This codes for CSASSLLEAFF.

This clonotype was detected ten times or more. In a library made to pick up alpha chains, this beta chain is a stray read with a size that means little. V and J are TRBV5-5 and TRBJ2-1; a possible D gene is TRBD1 (6 bases). V was pared by 4 bases and J by 6 bases, with 8 bases between. Germline V gene lookup returns CDR1 SGHKS and CDR2 YYEKEE (reference sequence). The CDR3 consists of 12 residues. As DNA, the CDR3 is TGTGCCAGCAGCATACAGGGCAATGAGCAGTTCTTC. As protein: CASSIQGNEQFF.

Notes on this clonotype: With the library built for alpha chains, this beta chain is off target and its frequency is not meaningful. This sequence joins TRBV12-3 or TRBV12-4 and TRBJ1-4; D gene uncertain. CDR3 length: 15 amino acids. The V end was cut by 0 bases, the J end by 8 bases, with 13 bases between. The CDR3 nucleotides are TGTGCCAGCAGTTTAGCGGGAGAGGAATGGGAAAAACTGTTTTTT. It codes for CASSLAGEEWEKLFF.